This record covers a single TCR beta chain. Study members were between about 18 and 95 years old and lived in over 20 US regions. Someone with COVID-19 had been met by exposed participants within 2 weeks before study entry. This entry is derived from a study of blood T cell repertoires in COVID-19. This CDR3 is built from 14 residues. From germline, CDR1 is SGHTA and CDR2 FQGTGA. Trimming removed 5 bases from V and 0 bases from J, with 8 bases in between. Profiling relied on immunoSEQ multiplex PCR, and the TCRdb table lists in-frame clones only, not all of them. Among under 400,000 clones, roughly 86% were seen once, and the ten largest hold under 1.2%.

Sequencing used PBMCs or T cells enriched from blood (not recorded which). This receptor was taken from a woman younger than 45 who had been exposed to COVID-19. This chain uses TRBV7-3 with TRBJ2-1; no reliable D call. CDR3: CASSPLSSYNEQFF. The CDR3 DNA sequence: TGTGCCAGCAGCCCCCTCTCCTCCTACAATGAGCAGTTCTTC.